What follows are 24 T cell receptor beta chains derived from one specimen sequenced in a study of blood T cells in healthy people across ages. It was with a sample-barcoded 5' primer and a J-beta primer mix that a second PCR of about 7 to 12 cycles was run. From the 5' RACE reads, TCRdb called clonotypes with MiXCR, one entry per CDR3 protein. The data show 700,000 to 900,000 distinct CDR3 sequences, with around half seen just once and around 40% held by the top ten. The specimen sequenced was blood. These receptors were taken from an elderly man in good health.

V gene TRBV5-6 combines with J gene TRBJ2-7, with a possible D match to TRBD2 (7 bases). From germline, CDR1 is SGHDT and CDR2 YYEEEE. V lost 2 bases and J 1 base, leaving 28 bases between the germline ends. The CDR3 consists of 20 residues. CDR3 sequence reads: CASSLGHRGTNRGKSYEQYF. The CDR3 coding sequence is TGTGCCAGCAGCTTAGGACATAGGGGGACTAATCGAGGAAAATCCTACGAGCAGTACTTC.

This chain connects TRBV6-1 to TRBJ2-1, with 10 positions matching TRBD2. The CDR3 sequence is 14 residues long. J gave up 6 bases and V 4 bases, and 3 bases lay outside the gene matches. CDR1 MNHNS and CDR2 SASEGT come from the germline V gene. CDR3 coding DNA: TGTGCCAGCAGTGTAGCGGGAGGACCCAATGAGCAGTTCTTC. It translates to CASSVAGGPNEQFF.

The rearrangement uses TRBV5-1 and TRBJ2-1; D not resolved. The CDR3 sequence is 14 residues long. CDR1 is SGHRS and CDR2 is YFSETQ in the germline V gene. Trimming left V 4 bases short and J 6 bases short, with 14 bases between. CDR3 sequence (DNA): TGCGCCAGCAGCAGGGAATTGCGCCCCAATGAGCAGTTCTTC. Encoded protein: CASSRELRPNEQFF.

This clonotype occurred a few times. The chain combines TRBV10-1 with TRBJ2-5; D remains unclear. The CDR3 runs 15 residues. Germline V gene lookup returns CDR1 WNHNN and CDR2 SYGVQD (reference sequence). V was cut by 2 bases and J by 5 bases, with 15 bases left in between. The CDR3 nucleotides are TGCGCCAGCAGTGAGACCCCGACCCCGGGTGAGACCCAGTACTTC. Residues: CASSETPTPGETQYF.

The genes are TRBV20-1 and TRBJ2-1, with TRBD2 identical over 9 bases. CDR1 is DFQATT, CDR2 SNEGSKA, per germline (reference sequence). V lost 6 bases, J lost 7 bases, and 7 bases stayed unmatched. This CDR3 region has 13 residues. In DNA, the CDR3 is TGCAGTGCCCCCGGGACTAGCAAGAATGAGCAGTTCTTC. It translates to CSAPGTSKNEQFF.

This chain uses TRBV6-6 with TRBJ1-2; maybe TRBD1 (5 bases). Germline loops: CDR1 MNHNY, CDR2 SVGAGI (reference sequence). The CDR3 has 15 amino acids. Trimming removed 0 bases from V and 8 bases from J, with 16 bases in between. The CDR3 region is CASSYSSMGGGGYTF. CDR3 nucleotide sequence: TGTGCCAGCAGTTACTCGAGTATGGGGGGAGGAGGCTACACCTTC.

The rearrangement joins TRBV7-2 to TRBJ2-1, with TRBD1 as a possible D gene (6 bases). Germline V gene data show CDR1 as SGHTA and CDR2 as FQGNSA. This CDR3 has 15 amino acids. V was clipped by 3 bases and J by 3 bases, with 12 bases between them. In DNA form, the CDR3 reads TGTGCCAGCAGCTTGTCACAGGGTCACTACAATGAGCAGTTCTTC. This encodes CASSLSQGHYNEQFF.

The chain joins TRBV6-2 or TRBV6-3 to TRBJ1-2; weak D call: TRBD1 (6 bases). V lost 8 bases and J lost 7, with 14 bases in between. This CDR3 has 12 residues. Germline V CDR1 and CDR2: MNHEY, SVGEGT. The CDR3 DNA reads TGTGCCAGCGGTACCACAGGGTTTGGCTACACCTTC. It translates to CASGTTGFGYTF.

V gene TRBV6-2 or TRBV6-3 combines with J gene TRBJ2-7; TRBD2 might be the D (6 bases). Germline V lookup: CDR1 MNHEY, CDR2 SVGEGT. This CDR3 is 15 amino acids long. V dropped 2 bases and J dropped 2 bases, with 13 bases sitting between them. This chain's CDR3 is CASSYERGRTYEQYF. The DNA for the CDR3 is TGTGCCAGCAGTTACGAGAGAGGGAGGACCTACGAGCAGTACTTC.

This rearrangement joins TRBV21-1 to TRBJ2-1; no check of the table's D call, TRBD2, against the DNA was made. The tail of the sequence fits TRBJ2-7 better, so the J call may be wrong. TRBV21-1 constitutes a pseudogene. This CDR3 has 15 amino acids. The CDR3 coding sequence is TGTGCCAGCAGTCAATGGACTAGCGAGAACAATGAGCAGTACTTC. Its translation: CASSQWTSENNEQYF.

This chain's CDR3 is CASRPTRRGFTGELFF. CDR3 coding DNA: TGTGCCAGCAGGCCTACTCGAAGGGGGTTCACCGGGGAGCTGTTTTTT. The chain employs TRBV11-2 and TRBJ2-2; D might be TRBD1 (6 bases). The CDR3 covers 16 residues. V was trimmed by 6 bases and J by 4 bases, leaving 18 bases between them. CDR1 is SGHAT and CDR2 is FQNNGV in the germline V gene.

The V call is TRBV14, the J call TRBJ2-6; D unresolved. The V gene's germline CDR1 is SGHDN and CDR2 FVKESK. The CDR3 spans 17 residues. Trimming took off 0 bases at V and 0 bases at J, with 9 bases between the two ends. CDR3 loop: CASSQDKSISGANVLTF. The DNA for the CDR3 is TGTGCCAGCAGCCAAGATAAATCGATCTCTGGGGCCAACGTCCTGACTTTC.

CDR3 nucleotide sequence: TGTGCCAGCGGTAGCGGGAGCCATAGCGATACGCAGTATTTT. This codes for CASGSGSHSDTQYF. The rearrangement joins TRBV7-2 to TRBJ2-3; 9 nucleotides line up with TRBD2. This CDR3 spans 14 amino acids. Looked up from germline, CDR1 is SGHTA and CDR2 is FQGNSA. With V trimmed by 8 bases and J by 6 bases, 9 bases remained unmatched.

V is TRBV20-1 and J is TRBJ2-7, with TRBD2 matching over 10 bases. The germline V gene encodes CDR1 DFQATT and CDR2 SNEGSKA (reference sequence). The CDR3 covers 15 residues. Unmatched junction bases numbered 5, after V lost 3 bases and J lost 0 bases. The CDR3, as DNA: TGCAGTGCTAGTCCCCAGCGGGGGGGCTCCTACGAGCAGTACTTC. It codes for CSASPQRGGSYEQYF.

The chain carries TRBV5-6 and TRBJ2-5; possible D gene TRBD2, 6 bases. CDR3 size: 12 residues. CDR1 and CDR2 from the germline V gene are SGHDT and YYEEEE. Trimming took off 3 bases at V and 3 bases at J, with 6 bases between the two ends. The CDR3 is CASSWGEETQYF. The CDR3 DNA follows: TGTGCCAGCAGCTGGGGGGAAGAGACCCAGTACTTC.

This chain uses TRBV6-5 with TRBJ1-1; 12 bases match TRBD1. Germline values: CDR1 MNHEY, CDR2 SVGAGI. The ends lost 0 bases at V and 7 bases at J; junction bases unmatched: 9. This CDR3 spans 17 amino acids. This chain's CDR3 is CASSYSSGTGGRSEAFF. The CDR3 DNA reads TGTGCCAGCAGTTACTCCTCCGGGACAGGGGGCAGAAGTGAAGCTTTCTTT.

This chain links TRBV6-6 with TRBJ2-3; D might be TRBD1 (5 bases). From germline, CDR1 is MNHNY and CDR2 SVGAGI (reference sequence). Trimming took 1 base from V and 14 from J, leaving 22 bases between them. This CDR3 has 15 residues. The CDR3 reads CASSYLGSGHRYAYF. In nucleotides, the CDR3 is TGTGCCAGCAGTTACTTAGGGTCAGGGCACAGATACGCGTATTTT.

The chain combines TRBV28 with TRBJ2-7, with TRBD1 identical over 8 bases. There are 14 residues in the CDR3. Unmatched junction bases numbered 6, after V lost 8 bases and J lost 0 bases. Looked up from germline, CDR1 is MDHEN and CDR2 is SYDVKM. For the CDR3, the DNA is TGTGCCAGCGGCCTGACAGGGGTCTCCTACGAGCAGTACTTC. It encodes CASGLTGVSYEQYF.

The J gene is TRBJ2-1, the V gene TRBV9; D perhaps matches TRBD2 (6 bases). The V end lost 6 bases, the J end lost 10 bases, and 23 bases lay between the germline ends. This CDR3 has 15 amino acids. Germline CDR1 reads SGDLS; CDR2 reads YYNGEE. CDR3 nucleotides: TGTGCCAGCACCCCCGGGACTGACACCATTCCGGAGCAGTTCTTC. It yields the protein CASTPGTDTIPEQFF.

As regards this clonotype: The junction and the germline gene differ at one end; a read error may be behind it. The V call is TRBV7-3, the J call TRBJ2-1; D could derive from TRBD1 or TRBD2 (5 bases each). Germline lookup yields CDR1 SGHTA and CDR2 FQGTGA. The CDR3 has 16 amino acids. The CDR3 nucleotides read TGTGCCGGCAGCTTAACGGGACGAGGCTTCTACAATGAGCAGTTCTTC. Translated, it gives CAGSLTGRGFYNEQFF.

The rearrangement links TRBV4-1 to TRBJ2-7; tentative D call: TRBD1 (6 bases). The tail of the sequence fits TRBJ2-5 better, so the J call may be wrong. Germline V lookup: CDR1 MGHRA, CDR2 YSYEKL. This CDR3 is 13 amino acids long. CDR3 loop: CASSQHRVETQYF. The DNA for the CDR3 is TGCGCCAGCAGCCAACACAGGGTCGAGACCCAGTACTTC.

This clonotype was counted a few times. The gene calls are TRBV5-5 and TRBJ1-2; TRBD1 agrees at 7 bases. CDR1 is SGHKS and CDR2 is YYEKEE in the germline V gene (reference sequence). Trimming cost V 3 bases and J 6 bases; bases outside gene matches: 11. The CDR3 is 15 residues long. CDR3 loop: CASSSNDRVWDGYTF. The CDR3 DNA reads as TGTGCCAGCAGCTCAAACGACAGGGTCTGGGATGGCTACACCTTC.

The rearrangement links TRBV4-1 to TRBJ2-1, with 14 bases that match TRBD2. Germline CDR1 MGHRA, CDR2 YSYEKL. V shed 5 bases, J shed 5 bases, and the junction held 5 bases outside the gene matches. The CDR3 is made up of 16 amino acids. The CDR3 reads CASSLRLAGGNNEQFF. For the CDR3, the DNA is TGCGCCAGCAGCTTAAGACTAGCGGGAGGGAACAATGAGCAGTTCTTC.

The chain combines TRBV11-2 with TRBJ2-1; 16 nucleotides align to TRBD2. The V gene's germline CDR1 is SGHAT and CDR2 FQNNGV. V trimming: 5 bases; J trimming: 0 bases; junction bases outside the gene matches: 13. The CDR3 spans 21 residues. Here the CDR3 DNA reads TGTGCCAGCAGCCGAAGAACGGGGACTAGCGGGAGGGTTAGCTCCTACAATGAGCAGTTCTTC. This codes for CASSRRTGTSGRVSSYNEQFF.